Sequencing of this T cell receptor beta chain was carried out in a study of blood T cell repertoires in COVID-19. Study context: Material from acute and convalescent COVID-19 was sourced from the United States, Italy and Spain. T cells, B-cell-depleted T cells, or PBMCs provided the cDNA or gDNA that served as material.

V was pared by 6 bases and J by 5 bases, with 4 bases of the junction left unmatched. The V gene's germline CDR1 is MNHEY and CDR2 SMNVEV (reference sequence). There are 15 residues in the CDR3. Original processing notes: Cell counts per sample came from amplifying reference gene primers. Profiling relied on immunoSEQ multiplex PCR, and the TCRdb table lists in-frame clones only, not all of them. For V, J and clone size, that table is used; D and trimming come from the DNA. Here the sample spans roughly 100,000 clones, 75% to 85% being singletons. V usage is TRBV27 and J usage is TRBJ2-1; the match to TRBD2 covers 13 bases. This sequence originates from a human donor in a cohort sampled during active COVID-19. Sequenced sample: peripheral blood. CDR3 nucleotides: TGTGCCAGCAGCTGGGGACTAGCGGGGAACAATGAGCAGTTCTTC. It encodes CASSWGLAGNNEQFF.